The source of this TCR beta chain is a study of T cells expressing NK-cell markers. After re-calling the 5' RACE reads, TCRdb lists one entry per CDR3 protein, DNA absent. Recorded for this sample: about 390,000 distinct CDR3 sequences. CDR1 is PRHDT and CDR2 is FYEKMQ in the germline V gene (reference sequence). CDR3 length equals 15 residues. The chain links TRBV13 to TRBJ1-4. The specimen sequenced was blood T cells: a sorted CD56 or NKG2C T cell subset, CD4+ or CD8+ T cells, or bulk PBMC T cells (not recorded which). The TCR originated in a woman aged 50 to 60 in good health. CDR3 in amino acids: CASSSRPTTAEKLFF.